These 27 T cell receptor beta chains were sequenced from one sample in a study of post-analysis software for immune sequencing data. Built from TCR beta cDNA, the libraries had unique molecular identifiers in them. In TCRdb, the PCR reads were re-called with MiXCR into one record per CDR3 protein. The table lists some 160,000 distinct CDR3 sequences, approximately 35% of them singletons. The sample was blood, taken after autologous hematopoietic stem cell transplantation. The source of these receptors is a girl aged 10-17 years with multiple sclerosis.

The DNA of the CDR3 is TGTGCCAGCAGCTTAGCGTTCGGCTATGCCGAGCAGTACTTC. Translating it yields CASSLAFGYAEQYF. The rearrangement uses TRBV7-6 and TRBJ2-5; unclear D gene. The assigned J gene may be wrong: the sequence end matches TRBJ2-7 better. Per the germline V gene, CDR1 is SGHVS and CDR2 is FNYEAQ. The length of the CDR3 is 14 residues.

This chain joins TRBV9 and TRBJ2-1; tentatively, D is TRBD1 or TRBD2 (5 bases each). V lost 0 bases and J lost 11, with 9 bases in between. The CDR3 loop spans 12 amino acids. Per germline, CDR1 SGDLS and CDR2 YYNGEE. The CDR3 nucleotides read TGTGCCAGCAGCGTAGGGGGACGCCAGCAGTTCTTC. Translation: CASSVGGRQQFF. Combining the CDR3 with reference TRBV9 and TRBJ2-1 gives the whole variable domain DSGVTQTPKHLITATGQRVTLRCSPRSGDLSVYWYQQSLDQGLQFLIQYYNGEERAKGNILERFSAQQFPDLHSELNLSSLELGDSALYFCASSVGGRQQFFGPGTRLTVL.

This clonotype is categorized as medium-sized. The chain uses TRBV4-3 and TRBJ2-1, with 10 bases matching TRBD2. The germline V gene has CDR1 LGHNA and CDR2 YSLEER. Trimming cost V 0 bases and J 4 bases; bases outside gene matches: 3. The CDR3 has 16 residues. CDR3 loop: CASSQEGAGGYNEQFF. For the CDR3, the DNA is TGCGCCAGCAGCCAAGAGGGAGCGGGAGGGTACAATGAGCAGTTCTTC.

The CDR3 DNA reads as TGTGCCAGCAGTAAGACATACCCCTCCGGGGACTATGGCTACACCTTC. Its translation: CASSKTYPSGDYGYTF. The chain employs TRBV27 and TRBJ1-2, with D hard to call. CDR3 length: 16 amino acids. V was shortened by 5 bases and J by 3 bases, with 19 bases between the two germline ends. CDR1 is MNHEY, CDR2 SMNVEV, per germline (reference sequence).

CDR3 sequence: CATSTRQGPTDTQYF. The CDR3 DNA reads as TGTGCCACCAGCACCCGACAGGGGCCCACAGATACGCAGTATTTT. The chain uses TRBV15 and TRBJ2-3; 8 bases align to TRBD1. The V gene end was trimmed by 4 bases and the J gene end by 2 bases; junction bases not matched to a gene: 5. This CDR3 is 15 amino acids long. Per germline, CDR1 LNHNV and CDR2 YYDKDF (reference sequence).

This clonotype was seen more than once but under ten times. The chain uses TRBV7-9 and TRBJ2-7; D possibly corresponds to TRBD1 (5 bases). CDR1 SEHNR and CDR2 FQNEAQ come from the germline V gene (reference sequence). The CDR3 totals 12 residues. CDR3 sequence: CAVEGHLYEQYF. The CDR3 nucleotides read TGTGCGGTAGAAGGACACCTCTACGAGCAGTACTTC.

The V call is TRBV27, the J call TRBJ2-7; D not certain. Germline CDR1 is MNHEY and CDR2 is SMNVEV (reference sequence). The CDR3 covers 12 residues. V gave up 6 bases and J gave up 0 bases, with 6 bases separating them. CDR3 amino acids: CASRADSYEQYF. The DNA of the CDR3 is TGTGCCAGCAGGGCAGACTCCTACGAGCAGTACTTC.

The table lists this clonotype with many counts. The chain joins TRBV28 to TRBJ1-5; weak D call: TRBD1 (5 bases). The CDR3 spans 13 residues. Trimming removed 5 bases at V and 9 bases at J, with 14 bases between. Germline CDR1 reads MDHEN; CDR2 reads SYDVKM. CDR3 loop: CASSTGTERPQHF. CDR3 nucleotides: TGTGCCAGCAGTACCGGGACGGAGCGGCCCCAGCATTTT.

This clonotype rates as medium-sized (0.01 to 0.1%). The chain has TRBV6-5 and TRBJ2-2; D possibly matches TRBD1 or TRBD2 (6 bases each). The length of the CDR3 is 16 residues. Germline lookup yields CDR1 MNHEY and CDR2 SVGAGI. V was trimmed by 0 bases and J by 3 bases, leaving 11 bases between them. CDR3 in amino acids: CASSYSGGSDTGELFF. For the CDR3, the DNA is TGTGCCAGCAGTTACTCGGGGGGCTCGGACACCGGGGAGCTGTTTTTT.

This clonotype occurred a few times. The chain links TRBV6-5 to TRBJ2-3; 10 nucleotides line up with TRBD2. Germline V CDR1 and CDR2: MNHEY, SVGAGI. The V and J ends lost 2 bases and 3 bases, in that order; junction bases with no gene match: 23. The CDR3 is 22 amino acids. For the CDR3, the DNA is TGTGCCAGCAGTTACCCCAGCCCTAAAAGCGGGAGGGCCTTCGAACCGACAGATACGCAGTATTTT. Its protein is CASSYPSPKSGRAFEPTDTQYF.

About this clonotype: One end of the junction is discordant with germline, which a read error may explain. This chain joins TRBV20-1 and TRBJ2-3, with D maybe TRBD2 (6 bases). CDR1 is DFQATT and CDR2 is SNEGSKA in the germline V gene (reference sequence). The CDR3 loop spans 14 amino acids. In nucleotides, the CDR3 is TGCAGTGCTATCGGAGGGGCGGGCACAGTTACGCAGTATTTT. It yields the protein CSAIGGAGTVTQYF.

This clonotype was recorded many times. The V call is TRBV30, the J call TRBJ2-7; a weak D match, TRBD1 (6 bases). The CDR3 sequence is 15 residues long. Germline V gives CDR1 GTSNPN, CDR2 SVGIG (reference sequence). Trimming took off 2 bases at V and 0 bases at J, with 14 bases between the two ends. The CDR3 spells CAWSQGHQSSYEQYF. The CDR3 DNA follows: TGTGCCTGGAGTCAGGGACACCAGTCCTCCTACGAGCAGTACTTC.

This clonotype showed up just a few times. The CDR3 DNA reads TGCGCCAGCAGCATGAGGGGCCTCCCCCAAGAGACCCAGTACTTC. This translates into CASSMRGLPQETQYF. The chain links TRBV5-1 to TRBJ2-5, with D tentatively TRBD1 or TRBD2 (5 bases each). With 4 bases removed from V and 1 base from J, the gap between germline ends came to 14 bases. Per germline, CDR1 SGHRS and CDR2 YFSETQ. This CDR3 is 15 amino acids long.

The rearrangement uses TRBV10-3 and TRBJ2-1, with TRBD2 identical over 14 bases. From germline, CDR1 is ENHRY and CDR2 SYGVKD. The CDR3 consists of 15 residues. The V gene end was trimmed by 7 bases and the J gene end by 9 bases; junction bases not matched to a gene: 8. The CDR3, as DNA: TGTGCCATCACCCCGGGACTAGCGGGAGTTGGTGAGCAGTTCTTC. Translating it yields CAITPGLAGVGEQFF.

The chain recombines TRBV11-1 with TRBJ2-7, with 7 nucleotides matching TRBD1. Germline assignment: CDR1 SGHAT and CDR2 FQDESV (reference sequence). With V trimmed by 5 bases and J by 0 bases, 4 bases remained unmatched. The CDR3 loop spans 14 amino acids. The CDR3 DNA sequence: TGTGCCAGCAGCAGTCGGGACAGCTCCTACGAGCAGTACTTC. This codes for CASSSRDSSYEQYF.

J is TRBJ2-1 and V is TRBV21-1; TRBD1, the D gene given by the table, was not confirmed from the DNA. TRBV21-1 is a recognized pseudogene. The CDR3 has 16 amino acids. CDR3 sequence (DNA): TGTGCCGGCAGCAAAAGAGGTCCAGGGAGTTCGCCTGAGCAGTTCTTC. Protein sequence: CAGSKRGPGSSPEQFF.

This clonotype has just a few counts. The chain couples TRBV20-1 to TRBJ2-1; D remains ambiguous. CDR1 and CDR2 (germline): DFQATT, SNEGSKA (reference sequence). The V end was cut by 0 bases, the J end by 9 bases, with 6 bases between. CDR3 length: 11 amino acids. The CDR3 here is CSARDFGEQFF. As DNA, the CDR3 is TGCAGTGCTAGAGATTTCGGTGAGCAGTTCTTC.

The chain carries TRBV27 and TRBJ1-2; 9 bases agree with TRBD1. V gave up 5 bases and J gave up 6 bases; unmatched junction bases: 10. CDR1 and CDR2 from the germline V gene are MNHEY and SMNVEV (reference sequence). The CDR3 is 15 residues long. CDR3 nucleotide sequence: TGTGCCAGCAGTCCCCGGACAGGGGCCAGGAATGGCTACACCTTC. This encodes CASSPRTGARNGYTF.

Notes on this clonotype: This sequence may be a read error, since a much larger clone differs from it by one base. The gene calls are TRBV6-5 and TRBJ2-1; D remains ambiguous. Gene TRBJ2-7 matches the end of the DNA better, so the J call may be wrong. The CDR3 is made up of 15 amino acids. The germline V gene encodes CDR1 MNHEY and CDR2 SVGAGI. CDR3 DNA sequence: TGTGCCAGCAGTTACTCTTCGGGTTCCTACAATGAGCAGTACTTC. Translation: CASSYSSGSYNEQYF.

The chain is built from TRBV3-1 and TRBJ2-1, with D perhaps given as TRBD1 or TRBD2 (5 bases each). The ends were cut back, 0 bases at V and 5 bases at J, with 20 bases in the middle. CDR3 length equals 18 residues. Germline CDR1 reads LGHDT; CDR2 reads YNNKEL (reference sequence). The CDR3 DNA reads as TGTGCCAGCAGCCAAGAGAAGGGACGGGGCGGATACCACAATGAGCAGTTCTTC. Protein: CASSQEKGRGGYHNEQFF.

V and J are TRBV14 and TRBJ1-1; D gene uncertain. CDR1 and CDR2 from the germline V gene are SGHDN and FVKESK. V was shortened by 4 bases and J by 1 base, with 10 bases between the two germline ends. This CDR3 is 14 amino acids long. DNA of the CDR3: TGTGCCAGCAGCCGGACGGCAAAGAACACTGAAGCTTTCTTT. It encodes CASSRTAKNTEAFF. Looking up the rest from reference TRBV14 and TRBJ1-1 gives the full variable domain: EAGVTQFPSHSVIEKGQTVTLRCDPISGHDNLYWYRRVMGKEIKFLLHFVKESKQDESGMPNNRFLAERTGGTYSTLKVQPAELEDSGVYFCASSRTAKNTEAFFGQGTRLTVV.

The CDR3 DNA follows: TGCAGTGCTGGGGGGGGGCAGCGAGCTAACTATGGCTACACCTTC. Protein product: CSAGGGQRANYGYTF. The chain links TRBV20-1 to TRBJ1-2, with D tentatively TRBD1 (6 bases). Trimming removed 5 bases at V and 0 bases at J, with 16 bases between. Germline lookup yields CDR1 DFQATT and CDR2 SNEGSKA (reference sequence). CDR3 length: 15 residues.

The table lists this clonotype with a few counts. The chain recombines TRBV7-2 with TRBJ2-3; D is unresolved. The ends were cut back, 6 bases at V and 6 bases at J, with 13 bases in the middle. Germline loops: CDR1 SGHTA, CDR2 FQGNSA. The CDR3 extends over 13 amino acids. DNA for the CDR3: TGTGCCAGCAGTCCCCGGGCACAGGATACGCAGTATTTT. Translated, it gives CASSPRAQDTQYF.

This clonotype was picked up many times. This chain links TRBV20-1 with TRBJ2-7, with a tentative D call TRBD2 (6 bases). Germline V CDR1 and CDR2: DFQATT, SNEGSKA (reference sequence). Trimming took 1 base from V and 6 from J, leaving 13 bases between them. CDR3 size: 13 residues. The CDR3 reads CSARVRGLPEQYF. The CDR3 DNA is TGCAGTGCTAGAGTTCGGGGACTCCCCGAGCAGTACTTC.

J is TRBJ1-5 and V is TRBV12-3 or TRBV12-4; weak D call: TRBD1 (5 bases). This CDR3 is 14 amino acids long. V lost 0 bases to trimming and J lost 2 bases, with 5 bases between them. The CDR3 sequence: CASSLARGNQPQHF. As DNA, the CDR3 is TGTGCCAGCAGTTTAGCCAGGGGCAATCAGCCCCAGCATTTT.

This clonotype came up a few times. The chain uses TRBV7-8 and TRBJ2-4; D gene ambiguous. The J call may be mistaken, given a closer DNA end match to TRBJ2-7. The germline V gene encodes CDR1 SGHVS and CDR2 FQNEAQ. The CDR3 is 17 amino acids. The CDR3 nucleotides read TGTGCCAGCAGCTTAGCGCTCACAGACATAGCCTCCTACGAGCAGTACTTC. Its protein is CASSLALTDIASYEQYF.

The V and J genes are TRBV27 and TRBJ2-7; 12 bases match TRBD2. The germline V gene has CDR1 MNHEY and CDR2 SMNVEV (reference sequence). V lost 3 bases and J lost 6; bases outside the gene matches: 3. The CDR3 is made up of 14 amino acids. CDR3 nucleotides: TGTGCCAGCAGTTTCGGACTAGCGGGACCCGAGCAGTACTTC. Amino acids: CASSFGLAGPEQYF.